Shown below are 6 T cell receptor beta chains from a single sample sequenced in a study of blood T cells in healthy people across ages. Sample-barcoded 5' priming and a J-beta primer mix drove a second PCR of roughly 6 to 12 cycles. From the 5' RACE reads, TCRdb called clonotypes with MiXCR, one entry per CDR3 protein. The table lists nearly 1 million distinct CDR3 sequences, roughly half of them singletons. Sequencing used blood. The receptors come from a woman aged 55-69 years in good health.

A few counts support this clonotype. The V call is TRBV7-9, the J call TRBJ1-5; D is undetermined. This CDR3 comprises 15 residues. Germline V gene data show CDR1 as SEHNR and CDR2 as FQNEAQ (reference sequence). Trimming pared 5 bases from V and 0 bases from J, leaving 11 bases between. CDR3 in amino acids: CASSPLSVSNQPQHF. CDR3 DNA: TGTGCCAGCAGCCCTCTGTCTGTTAGCAATCAGCCCCAGCATTTT. Complete variable domain (other parts from reference TRBV7-9 and TRBJ1-5): DTGVSQNPRHKITKRGQNVTFRCDPISEHNRLYWYRQTLGQGPEFLTYFQNEAQLEKSRLLSDRFSAERPKGSFSTLEIQRTEQGDSAMYLCASSPLSVSNQPQHFGDGTRLSIL.

This rearrangement joins TRBV20-1 to TRBJ2-5; 7 bases are a match to TRBD2. The DNA end is a closer match to TRBJ2-7, so the J assignment may be wrong. CDR1 is DFQATT and CDR2 is SNEGSKA in the germline V gene (reference sequence). This CDR3 region has 17 residues. The CDR3 spells CSAGGELATSSIYEQYF. The CDR3 coding sequence is TGCAGTGCTGGGGGGGAACTAGCAACATCCTCGATTTACGAGCAGTACTTC.

The chain combines TRBV7-2 with TRBJ2-3; possibly TRBD2 for D (5 bases). CDR1 SGHTA and CDR2 FQGNSA come from the germline V gene. V lost 5 bases to trimming and J lost 1 base, with 10 bases between them. The CDR3 is 14 amino acids. For the CDR3, the DNA is TGTGCCAGCAGCCCCCACGGGGGCACAGATACGCAGTATTTT. Amino acid sequence: CASSPHGGTDTQYF. Filled out from reference TRBV7-2 and TRBJ2-3, the complete variable domain reads GAGVSQSPSNKVTEKGKDVELRCDPISGHTALYWYRQSLGQGLEFLIYFQGNSAPDKSGLPSDRFSAERTGGSVSTLTIQRTQQEDSAVYLCASSPHGGTDTQYFGPGTRLTVL.

V gene TRBV12-3 or TRBV12-4 combines with J gene TRBJ2-7; 9 bases fit TRBD2. V gave up 6 bases and J gave up 3 bases; unmatched junction bases: 6. The CDR3 is 14 amino acids. CDR3 nucleotide sequence: TGTGCCAGCAGAAATAGCGGGAGCGGCTACGAGCAGTACTTC. Translated, it gives CASRNSGSGYEQYF.

V is TRBV19 and J is TRBJ1-1, with D possibly being TRBD1 (5 bases). V was shortened by 6 bases and J by 8 bases, with 19 bases between the two germline ends. This CDR3 region has 14 residues. The germline gives CDR1 LNHDA, CDR2 SQIVND (reference sequence). The DNA for the CDR3 is TGTGCCAGTAGATCGGAGGGGAAAAGGTTGGAAGCTTTCTTT. The encoded protein is CASRSEGKRLEAFF.

The chain links TRBV7-2 to TRBJ2-5; 13 bases are a match to TRBD2. The J call is uncertain, as TRBJ2-7 better fits the DNA end. The CDR3 is 17 amino acids. The V gene's germline CDR1 is SGHTA and CDR2 FQGNSA. The CDR3 loop reads CASSPGLAGVLRYEQYF. CDR3 DNA sequence: TGTGCCAGCAGCCCCGGACTAGCGGGAGTCCTTAGGTACGAGCAGTACTTC.